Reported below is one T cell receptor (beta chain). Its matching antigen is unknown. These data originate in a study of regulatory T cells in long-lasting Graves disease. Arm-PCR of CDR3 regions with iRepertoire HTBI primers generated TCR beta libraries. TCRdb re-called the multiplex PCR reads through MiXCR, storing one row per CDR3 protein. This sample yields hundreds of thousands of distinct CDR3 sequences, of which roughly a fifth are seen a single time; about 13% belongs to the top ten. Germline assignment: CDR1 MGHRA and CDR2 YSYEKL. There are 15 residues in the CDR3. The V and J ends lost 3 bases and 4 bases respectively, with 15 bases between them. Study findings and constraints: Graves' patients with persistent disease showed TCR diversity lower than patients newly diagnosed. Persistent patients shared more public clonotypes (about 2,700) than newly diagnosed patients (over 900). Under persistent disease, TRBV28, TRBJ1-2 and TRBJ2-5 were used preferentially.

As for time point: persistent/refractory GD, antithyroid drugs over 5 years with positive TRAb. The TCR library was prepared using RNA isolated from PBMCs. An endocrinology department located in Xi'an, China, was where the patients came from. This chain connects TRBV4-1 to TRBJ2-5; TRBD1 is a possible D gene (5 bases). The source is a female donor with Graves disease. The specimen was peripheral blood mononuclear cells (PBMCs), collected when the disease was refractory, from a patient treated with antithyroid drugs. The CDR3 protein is CASSQPGLGGETQYF. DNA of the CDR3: TGCGCCAGCAGCCAGCCAGGGTTGGGTGGAGAGACCCAGTACTTC.